This TCR beta chain was profiled in a study of Ad26.COV2.S vaccination and SARS-CoV-2 variants. Across the whole study: Administration of Ad26.COV2.S was intramuscular, either once or twice 56 days apart.

Repertoires were generated with immunoSEQ multiplex PCR, while TCRdb's copy carries only in-frame clones and drops some. The sample holds about 680,000 clones, around 89% seen once. Comment on this clone: What it recognizes is unknown.

CDR1 and CDR2 (germline): SGHVS, FQNEAQ. V lost 5 bases to trimming and J lost 3 bases, with 16 bases between them. The CDR3 totals 15 residues. Treatment: 15 to 20 received Ad26.COV2.S at low or high dose, single or two shots; 5 received placebo; per-sample allocation not given. The samples were gathered on day 63 after the first injection of vaccine or placebo. Points from the study as a whole: Substantial breadth was reported for post-vaccination spike-specific CD8+ and CD4+ T cells. Analyses of TCR breadth and depth may have underestimated total T cell responses. It was found that vaccine and placebo recipients had similar non-spike TCR breadth.

The receptor's source is a person aged 18-65 years who received the Ad26.COV2.S COVID-19 vaccine or a placebo. Specimen: peripheral blood, collected in a trial of Ad26.COV2.S vaccine versus placebo. The chain has TRBV7-8 and TRBJ2-5; possible D gene TRBD2, 5 bases. The CDR3 bases are TGTGCCAGCAGCCCTCAGAGGGTCGGAAAAGAGACCCAGTACTTC. The encoded protein is CASSPQRVGKETQYF.